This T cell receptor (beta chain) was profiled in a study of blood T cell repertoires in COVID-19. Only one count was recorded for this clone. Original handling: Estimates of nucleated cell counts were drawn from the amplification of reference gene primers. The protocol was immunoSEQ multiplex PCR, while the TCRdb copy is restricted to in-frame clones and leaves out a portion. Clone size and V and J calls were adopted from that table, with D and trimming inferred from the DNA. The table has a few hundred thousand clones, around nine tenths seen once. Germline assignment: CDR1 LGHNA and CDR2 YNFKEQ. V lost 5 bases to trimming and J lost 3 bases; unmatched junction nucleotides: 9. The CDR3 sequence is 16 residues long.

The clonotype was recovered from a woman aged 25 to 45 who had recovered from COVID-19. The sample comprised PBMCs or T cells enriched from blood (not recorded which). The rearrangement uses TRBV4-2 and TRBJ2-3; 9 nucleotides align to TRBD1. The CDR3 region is CASSSRDREMTDTQYF. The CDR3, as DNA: TGTGCCAGCAGCTCCCGGGACAGGGAAATGACAGATACGCAGTATTTT.